This T cell receptor beta chain originates from a study of cytomegalovirus exposure and HLA in healthy donors. Points from the study as a whole: Most subjects had HLA-A and HLA-B alleles reportedly predicted accurately by TCR beta sequences. Immune exposure was documented only through CMV serostatus.

Worth noting for this clone: Its antigen is unidentified.

With 7 bases clipped from V and 1 base from J, the junction kept 18 bases outside the gene matches. Per the germline V gene, CDR1 is GTSNPN and CDR2 is SVGIG (reference sequence). The CDR3 is made up of 18 amino acids. Primers: 60 Vbeta forward and 13 Jbeta reverse. Some clones are missing from TCRdb's copy, which holds only in-frame ones; the method was immunoSEQ multiplex PCR. Of over 100,000 clones in the sample, over 65% were seen once. V is TRBV30 and J is TRBJ2-1; 8 nucleotides align to TRBD2. The sequence derives from a female donor in good health and CMV-seronegative. Sequenced material: PBMCs. The CDR3 DNA reads TGTGCCTCCTCAGCGGCAAGCGGGGGCCTCAAGTCCTACAATGAGCAGTTCTTC. Translation: CASSAASGGLKSYNEQFF. Full variable domain (remainder filled in from reference TRBV30 and TRBJ2-1): SQTIHQWPATLVQPVGSPLSLECTVEGTSNPNLYWYRQAAGRGLQLLFYSVGIGQISSEVPQNLSASRPQDRQFILSSKKLLLSDSGFYLCASSAASGGLKSYNEQFFGPGTRLTVL.